This entry describes one T cell receptor (beta chain). This clone was seen a handful of times. Its specific antigen is unknown. One base away there is no much larger clone; base qualities are not given. The data stem from a study of shared clonotypes between healthy human individuals (dated by TCRdb to 2018 to 2020). Concerning the study at large: The cohort comprised a couple of women and three men aged 18 to 49 years. Different laboratories and diverse techniques were used to prepare libraries and sequence TCR repertoires, to increase sequencing depth and limit assay-specific biases. Leukapheresis yielded between about 0.8 and 9.5 billion PBMCs per donor. To estimate repertoire size and how much clonotypes are shared between individuals, the study performed deep sequencing of blood TCR repertoires from about five healthy adults. For each donor, CD4 naive and CD4 memory were each given three plates, CD8 naive was given two plates, and CD8 memory was given one plate.

The CDR3 runs 15 residues from the cysteine to the phenylalanine. Here the CDR3 DNA is all that survives: 45 bases in frame from base 1. As encoded in the germline V gene, CDR1 is SGHVS while CDR2 is FNYEAQ. Deletion took 2 bases off V and 4 bases off J, with a span of 12 bases between the germline ends. The donors were healthy, HIV-negative adults who had no recently reported acute infections or vaccinations. All donors were Caucasian adults living in Nashville, Tennessee, USA. CD4+ T cells were enriched by magnetic negative selection; naive cells were then positively selected on CD45RA, and the negative fraction formed the memory subset. After blood collection by leukapheresis, PBMCs were isolated using Ficoll-Histopaque density gradient centrifugation and then cryopreserved in the vapor phase of liquid nitrogen. Analytical flow cytometry was used to check the purity and quantity of each magnetically sorted T cell population. Genomic DNA was isolated from every sorted fraction and measured by UV absorbance on a Nanodrop 2000c.

Study-wide findings and limitations: Incomplete sequencing was indicated by rarefaction of sorted-subset datasets, despite the large sequencing depth. Because the study included only a small number of donors, the genetic and exposure-history diversity represented was limited. Larger estimated clonotype richness was generally found for naive subsets than for memory subsets. When several donors were compared, the shared fraction of clonotypes was about 5% for naive CD4, approximately 3.3% for naive CD8, 2.3% for memory CD4, and 0.4% for memory CD8. Pairwise subsampling indicated that sequencing depth was expected to affect the degree of clonotype sharing among donors. Sampling was restricted to blood, and TCR repertoires in tissue are likely to differ from TCR repertoires in blood. Clonotypes shared by all four sorted-subset donors showed higher generation probabilities than non-shared clonotypes.

Using the deep immunoSEQ assay, TCR CDR3 regions were amplified from genomic DNA by multiplex PCR. Extracted genomic DNA from each cell subset was spread evenly across all wells of several immunoSEQ 96-well plates, with each plate serving as a replicate. For sorted subsets, approximately 190 ng genomic DNA, equal to 30,000 or so T cell genomes, was loaded into each replicate PCR. Purified libraries were quantified with a Qubit 3.0 fluorometer, sized on a Bioanalyzer 2100, and re-quantified with the KAPA Library Quantification kit. Each immunoSEQ 96-well plate was sequenced on its own single-read 150-cycle Illumina NextSeq 550 flow cell. In the source study's methods: The immunoSEQ output contained only junctional sequences without quality scores, so filtering could not match that applied to full-length reads. To assign V/J genes and CDR3, sequences were annotated against IMGT germline references using PyIR, a Python wrapper for IgBLAST v1.9. Any read was removed if the V/J assignment was weak (E-value above 1e-6), the CDR3 was missing, or the read contained stop codons, out-of-frame junctions, or ambiguous translated residues. V3J clonotypes were defined as sequences sharing an identical inferred V gene, J gene, and CDR3 amino acid sequence. Percentage overlap between repertoires was computed as shared unique clonotypes divided by the size of the smaller repertoire. Richness of each repertoire was evaluated using RTK rarefaction, the Chao1 estimator, and Recon v2.1 estimates of unobserved clonotypes. For all TCRbeta clonotypes obtained by the gDNA method from four donors, generation probabilities were computed with OLGA. TCRdb retrieved this table from immuneACCESS and kept in-frame rearrangements only. Not all clones are present; in checked studies, unresolved V genes account for under half, and no reason is known for the remainder. The V and J calls and clone size are taken from that table; D and trimming were inferred from the DNA. The sample has 2,500,000 or so clones on record, 93% of them singletons. The ten largest account for approximately 0.35% of the sample.

Recombination joined TRBV7-6 with TRBJ1-5, with the D gene not clear enough to name. The TCR comes from a young man in good health. Some clones in this sample may be carry-over from other donors' samples. Sequenced: naive CD4+ T cells from PBMCs. The intended sense of this specimen's cell subset or site label: CD45RA+ positively selected. The CDR3 reads as follows: CASSLNVGGNQPQHF. The nucleotide sequence is given as TGTGCCAGCAGCTTAAACGTCGGAGGAAATCAGCCCCAGCATTTT. The full variable domain, completed from the reference TRBV7-6 and TRBJ1-5 proteins outside the CDR3, reads GAGVSQSPRYKVTKRGQDVALRCDPISGHVSLYWYRQALGQGPEFLTYFNYEAQQDKSGLPNDRFSAERPEGSISTLTIQRTEQRDSAMYRCASSLNVGGNQPQHFGDGTRLSIL.